Below, 26 T cell receptor beta chains from the same sample are listed, as sequenced in a study of cytomegalovirus exposure and HLA in healthy donors. Amplification used 60 Vbeta primers and 13 Jbeta primers. The data were produced by immunoSEQ multiplex PCR, yet TCRdb's version contains in-frame clones alone and is incomplete. This sample yields under 200,000 clones, of which roughly 75% are seen a single time; around 6% belongs to the top ten. What was sequenced was PBMCs. The origin of the receptors is a man aged 35 to 55 in good health and CMV-seronegative.

The genes are TRBV6-6 and TRBJ2-5; TRBD2 agrees at 10 bases. The CDR3 extends over 15 amino acids. V gave up 3 bases and J gave up 5 bases; unmatched junction bases: 6. CDR1 and CDR2 (germline): MNHNY, SVGAGI (reference sequence). CDR3 amino acids: CASSYPKLAGETQYF. CDR3 coding DNA: TGTGCCAGCAGTTATCCCAAACTAGCGGGGGAGACCCAGTACTTC.

J is TRBJ2-4 and V is TRBV15, with a weak D call TRBD1 (5 bases). The CDR3 totals 14 residues. Germline V gene sequence: CDR1 LNHNV, CDR2 YYDKDF (reference sequence). V was cut by 0 bases and J by 5 bases, with 8 bases left in between. CDR3 in amino acids: CATSRDVTENIQYF. The DNA of the CDR3 is TGTGCCACCAGCAGAGATGTGACAGAAAACATTCAGTACTTC.

V is TRBV5-4 and J is TRBJ1-3; TRBD1 matches 9 bases. Germline lookup yields CDR1 SGHNT and CDR2 YYREEE (reference sequence). This CDR3 spans 17 amino acids. Unmatched junction bases numbered 8, after V lost 4 bases and J lost 0 bases. CDR3 coding DNA: TGTGCCAGCAGCCCCGGGACAGGGCTTAGCTCTGGAAACACCATATATTTT. It yields the protein CASSPGTGLSSGNTIYF.

The V gene is TRBV7-9, the J gene TRBJ2-3; no clear D gene. V lost 3 bases and J 4 bases, leaving 5 bases between the germline ends. Germline V gene data show CDR1 as SEHNR and CDR2 as FQNEAQ (reference sequence). This CDR3 is 12 amino acids long. The DNA of the CDR3 is TGTGCCAGCAGCTTGTCGGCAGATACGCAGTATTTT. This encodes CASSLSADTQYF.

The V gene is TRBV25-1, the J gene TRBJ1-1; tentative D call: TRBD1 (6 bases). V dropped 7 bases and J dropped 1 base, with 13 bases sitting between them. The CDR3 runs 14 residues. Germline loops: CDR1 MGHDK, CDR2 SYGVNS. CDR3: CASTEGDKNTEAFF. The CDR3, as DNA: TGTGCCAGCACCGAAGGGGACAAGAACACTGAAGCTTTCTTT.

This clone was found once. The gene calls are TRBV7-2 and TRBJ2-7; D may be TRBD2 (6 bases). Germline assignment: CDR1 SGHTA and CDR2 FQGNSA. This CDR3 is 13 amino acids long. V was shortened by 5 bases and J by 4 bases, with 12 bases between the two germline ends. Here the CDR3 reads CASSVGGEYEQYF. The CDR3 bases are TGTGCCAGCAGCGTCGGAGGGGAATACGAGCAGTACTTC.

The chain combines TRBV2 with TRBJ1-2, with 7 bases that match TRBD1. The CDR3 is 12 residues long. Trimming cost V 4 bases and J 8 bases; bases outside gene matches: 4. Germline loops: CDR1 SNHLY, CDR2 FYNNEI. The CDR3 protein is CASSVSGGGYTF. The CDR3 nucleotides read TGTGCCAGCAGTGTGTCAGGGGGGGGCTACACCTTC. The whole variable domain, remainder taken from reference TRBV2 and TRBJ1-2, is EPEVTQTPSHQVTQMGQEVILRCVPISNHLYFYWYRQILGQKVEFLVSFYNNEISEKSEIFDDQFSVERPDGSNFTLKIRSTKLEDSAMYFCASSVSGGGYTFGSGTRLTVV.

This chain uses TRBV7-9 with TRBJ2-3, with D perhaps TRBD2 (6 bases). Trimming pared 5 bases from V and 1 base from J, leaving 16 bases between. CDR3 length: 16 amino acids. Germline loops: CDR1 SEHNR, CDR2 FQNEAQ (reference sequence). CDR3 loop: CASSPPYREGTDTQYF. CDR3 bases: TGTGCCAGCAGCCCCCCTTATAGGGAGGGCACAGATACGCAGTATTTT.

This clone was seen a few times. The chain employs TRBV4-1 and TRBJ1-1; no firm D call. Trimming left V 4 bases short and J 4 bases short, with 13 bases between. The CDR3 is 14 residues long. The V gene's germline CDR1 is MGHRA and CDR2 YSYEKL. The CDR3: CASSLGESPTEAFF. The CDR3 coding sequence is TGCGCCAGCAGCCTCGGGGAGAGCCCCACTGAAGCTTTCTTT.

About this clone: Other nucleotide sequences from this sample produce the same CDR3. V gene TRBV5-1 combines with J gene TRBJ1-2; no firm D call. V shed 2 bases and J shed 3 bases, with 8 bases lying between them. The germline V gene has CDR1 SGHRS and CDR2 YFSETQ. This CDR3 is 13 amino acids long. The CDR3 bases are TGCGCCAGCAGCTTAGAAGGAGACTATGGCTACACCTTC. Protein: CASSLEGDYGYTF.

The chain carries TRBV7-2 and TRBJ1-1; D is unresolved. The CDR3 is made up of 15 amino acids. Trimming shortened V by 7 bases and J by 4 bases, and 19 bases separated the two germline ends. Germline V gene sequence: CDR1 SGHTA, CDR2 FQGNSA. The CDR3 nucleotides read TGTGCCAGCACCCCGGCATACGGGTTCCCCACTGAAGCTTTCTTT. Translation: CASTPAYGFPTEAFF. The full variable domain, with the rest looked up from reference TRBV7-2 and TRBJ1-1, is GAGVSQSPSNKVTEKGKDVELRCDPISGHTALYWYRQSLGQGLEFLIYFQGNSAPDKSGLPSDRFSAERTGGSVSTLTIQRTQQEDSAVYLCASTPAYGFPTEAFFGQGTRLTVV.

The chain links TRBV5-1 to TRBJ1-1; tentatively, D is TRBD1 (6 bases). V was cut by 1 base and J by 3 bases, with 16 bases left in between. The CDR3 contains 16 residues. Germline CDR1 is SGHRS and CDR2 is YFSETQ. Here the CDR3 DNA reads TGCGCCAGCAGCTTGCTTGGGGGGGCGCCCTACACTGAAGCTTTCTTT. As protein: CASSLLGGAPYTEAFF. Combining the CDR3 with reference TRBV5-1 and TRBJ1-1 gives the whole variable domain KAGVTQTPRYLIKTRGQQVTLSCSPISGHRSVSWYQQTPGQGLQFLFEYFSETQRNKGNFPGRFSGRQFSNSRSEMNVSTLELGDSALYLCASSLLGGAPYTEAFFGQGTRLTVV.

CDR3 sequence: CASSPAWTGFIEQYF. CDR3 nucleotides: TGTGCCAGCAGCCCCGCTTGGACAGGGTTTATCGAGCAGTACTTC. This chain uses TRBV11-3 with TRBJ2-7; 8 bases line up with TRBD1. Germline values: CDR1 SGHNT, CDR2 YENEEA. The V and J ends lost 5 bases and 6 bases, in that order; junction bases with no gene match: 12. The CDR3 length is 15 residues.

The J gene is TRBJ2-3, the V gene TRBV10-3; the D is unclear. Trimming took off 8 bases at V and 3 bases at J, with 6 bases between the two ends. CDR3 length: 11 residues. Looked up from germline, CDR1 is ENHRY and CDR2 is SYGVKD. Here the CDR3 reads CAIRETDTQYF. CDR3 nucleotide sequence: TGTGCCATCCGCGAGACAGATACGCAGTATTTT.

The chain employs TRBV6-1 and TRBJ1-2; D unclear. V was shortened by 4 bases and J by 3 bases, with 6 bases between the two germline ends. The CDR3 sequence is 12 residues long. Germline CDR1 and CDR2: MNHNS and SASEGT. CDR3 nucleotides: TGTGCCAGCAGTGTGTCAGACTATGGCTACACCTTC. Its translation: CASSVSDYGYTF.

J is TRBJ1-5 and V is TRBV28; 11 bases are shared with TRBD1. V shed 7 bases, J shed 6 bases, and the junction held 5 bases outside the gene matches. CDR1 and CDR2 (germline): MDHEN, SYDVKM. CDR3 length: 14 amino acids. DNA of the CDR3: TGTGCCAGCACCCCGGGACAGGGGGTTCAGCCCCAGCATTTT. It specifies CASTPGQGVQPQHF.

A single count supports this clone. The rearrangement joins TRBV7-9 to TRBJ2-7, with a weak D call TRBD2 (5 bases). V was shortened by 3 bases and J by 5 bases, with 14 bases between the two germline ends. The CDR3 is made up of 14 amino acids. CDR1 and CDR2 (germline): SEHNR, FQNEAQ (reference sequence). CDR3 coding DNA: TGTGCCAGCAGCTTGGACGCGAGTAGCGACGAGCAGTACTTC. It is translated as CASSLDASSDEQYF.

The chain recombines TRBV20-1 with TRBJ1-2; the match to TRBD1 covers 7 bases. The CDR3 has 11 amino acids. The V and J ends lost 6 bases and 4 bases, in that order; junction bases with no gene match: 2. Germline CDR1 is DFQATT and CDR2 is SNEGSKA (reference sequence). The CDR3 sequence: CSARTGYGYTF. CDR3 sequence (DNA): TGCAGTGCCCGGACAGGCTATGGCTACACCTTC.

V is TRBV7-2 and J is TRBJ1-2; 7 bases agree with TRBD1. CDR1 and CDR2 (germline): SGHTA, FQGNSA. J gave up 1 base and V 3 bases, and 5 bases lay outside the gene matches. The CDR3 is made up of 15 amino acids. CDR3: CASSFPYRGNYGYTF. For the CDR3, the DNA is TGTGCCAGCAGCTTCCCGTACAGGGGTAACTATGGCTACACCTTC.

The CDR3 loop is CASGLVIGGGLVNEQFF. CDR3 nucleotides: TGTGCTAGTGGTTTGGTAATCGGGGGGGGGCTCGTCAATGAGCAGTTCTTC. This chain connects TRBV12-5 to TRBJ2-1, with TRBD2 matching over 8 bases. This CDR3 is built from 17 residues. Unmatched junction bases numbered 10, after V lost 0 bases and J lost 6 bases. The germline CDR1 and CDR2 sequences are LGHNT and FRNRAP. Combining the CDR3 with reference TRBV12-5 and TRBJ2-1 gives the whole variable domain DARVTQTPRHKVTEMGQEVTMRCQPILGHNTVFWYRQTMMQGLELLAYFRNRAPLDDSGMPKDRFSAEMPDATLATLKIQPSEPRDSAVYFCASGLVIGGGLVNEQFFGPGTRLTVL.

The chain is built from TRBV30 and TRBJ1-1; maybe TRBD1 (5 bases). From germline, CDR1 is GTSNPN and CDR2 SVGIG (reference sequence). The CDR3 is 13 residues long. V shed 7 bases and J shed 5 bases, with 17 bases lying between them. The CDR3 is CASARARGTEAFF. The DNA for the CDR3 is TGTGCCTCCGCTAGGGCCCGGGGGACTGAAGCTTTCTTT.

As DNA, the CDR3 is TGCGCCAGCAGCTCCTCTCTGCAAGGAGGGTTTGTGATGGATACGCAGTATTTT. This translates into CASSSSLQGGFVMDTQYF. The chain recombines TRBV5-1 with TRBJ2-3; possibly TRBD2 for D (6 bases). With 3 bases removed from V and 6 bases from J, the gap between germline ends came to 26 bases. Germline-derived CDR1 and CDR2 are SGHRS and YFSETQ. The CDR3 contains 18 residues. Using reference TRBV5-1 and TRBJ2-3 for the parts outside the CDR3, the full variable domain is KAGVTQTPRYLIKTRGQQVTLSCSPISGHRSVSWYQQTPGQGLQFLFEYFSETQRNKGNFPGRFSGRQFSNSRSEMNVSTLELGDSALYLCASSSSLQGGFVMDTQYFGPGTRLTVL.

V is TRBV19 and J is TRBJ2-3, with D possibly matching TRBD2 (5 bases). Trimming pared 5 bases from V and 4 bases from J, leaving 19 bases between. The CDR3 is 16 residues long. Germline V gives CDR1 LNHDA, CDR2 SQIVND (reference sequence). Here the CDR3 DNA reads TGTGCCAGTAGTGAGGCTATAAGGATCGGGGCAGATACGCAGTATTTT. Protein sequence: CASSEAIRIGADTQYF.

The chain joins TRBV30 to TRBJ1-2; D gene uncertain. Germline V gene lookup returns CDR1 GTSNPN and CDR2 SVGIG (reference sequence). V shed 0 bases and J shed 1 base, with 9 bases lying between them. This CDR3 is built from 14 residues. The CDR3 protein is CAWSVDGSNYGYTF. As DNA, the CDR3 is TGTGCCTGGAGTGTGGACGGGAGTAACTATGGCTACACCTTC.

This chain connects TRBV12-5 to TRBJ2-1; 11 nucleotides align to TRBD2. Trimming at V came to 5 bases and at J to 4 bases, leaving 4 bases not matched to a gene. CDR3 size: 15 residues. Germline lookup yields CDR1 LGHNT and CDR2 FRNRAP. CDR3 sequence (DNA): TGTGCTAGTGGTCGGGGGACTAGCGGATACAATGAGCAGTTCTTC. It yields the protein CASGRGTSGYNEQFF.

The chain links TRBV6-5 to TRBJ1-1; the D is unclear. Trimming pared 7 bases from V and 1 base from J, leaving 7 bases between. The CDR3 spans 12 residues. Germline CDR1 and CDR2: MNHEY and SVGAGI. The CDR3 region is CASKPGNTEAFF. The CDR3 DNA reads as TGTGCCAGCAAGCCGGGGAACACTGAAGCTTTCTTT.